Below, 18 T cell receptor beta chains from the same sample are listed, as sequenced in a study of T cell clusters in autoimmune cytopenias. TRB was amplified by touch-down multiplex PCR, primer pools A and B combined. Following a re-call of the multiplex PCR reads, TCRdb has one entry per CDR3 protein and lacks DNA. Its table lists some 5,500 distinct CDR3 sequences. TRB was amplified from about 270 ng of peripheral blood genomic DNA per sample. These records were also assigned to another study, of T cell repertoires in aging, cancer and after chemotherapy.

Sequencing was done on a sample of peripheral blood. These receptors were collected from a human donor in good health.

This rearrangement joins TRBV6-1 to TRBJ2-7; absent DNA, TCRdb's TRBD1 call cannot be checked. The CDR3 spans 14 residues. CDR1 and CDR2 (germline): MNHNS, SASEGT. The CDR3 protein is CASSATRMGHEQYF.

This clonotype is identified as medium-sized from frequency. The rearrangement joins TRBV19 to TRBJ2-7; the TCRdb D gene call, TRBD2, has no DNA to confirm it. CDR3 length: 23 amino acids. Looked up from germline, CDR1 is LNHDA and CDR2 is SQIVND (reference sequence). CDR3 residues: CASTNGGGHTGTSGVLSSYEQYF.

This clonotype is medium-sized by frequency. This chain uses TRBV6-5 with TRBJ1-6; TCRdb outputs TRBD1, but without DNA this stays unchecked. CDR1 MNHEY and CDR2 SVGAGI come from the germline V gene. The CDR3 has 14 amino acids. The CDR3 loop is CASSAGANNSPLHF.

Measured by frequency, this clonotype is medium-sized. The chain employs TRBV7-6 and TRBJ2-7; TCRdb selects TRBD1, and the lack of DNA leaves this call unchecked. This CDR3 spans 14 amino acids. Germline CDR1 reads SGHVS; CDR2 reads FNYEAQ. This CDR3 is CASSLGQGGYEQYF.

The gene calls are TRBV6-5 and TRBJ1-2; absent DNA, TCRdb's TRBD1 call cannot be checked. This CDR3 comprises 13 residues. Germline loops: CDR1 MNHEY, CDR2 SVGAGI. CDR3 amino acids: CASSAFPGDGYTF.

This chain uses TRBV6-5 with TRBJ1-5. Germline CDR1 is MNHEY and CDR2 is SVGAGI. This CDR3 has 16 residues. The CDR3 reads CASRPRAGGSNQPQHF.

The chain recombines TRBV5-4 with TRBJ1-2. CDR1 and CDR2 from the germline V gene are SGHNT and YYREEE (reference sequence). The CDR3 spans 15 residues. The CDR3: CASSLRVEANYGYTF.

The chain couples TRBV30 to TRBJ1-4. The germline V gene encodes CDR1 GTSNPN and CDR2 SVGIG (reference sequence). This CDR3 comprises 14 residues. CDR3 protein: CAWSGQGSNEKLFF.

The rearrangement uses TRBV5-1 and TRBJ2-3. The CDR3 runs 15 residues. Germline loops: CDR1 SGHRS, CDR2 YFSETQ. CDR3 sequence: CASTYNVGRTDTQYF.

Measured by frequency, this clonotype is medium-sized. CDR3 amino acids: CASSLKQGNQPQHF. The chain couples TRBV6-2 or TRBV6-3 to TRBJ1-5; absent DNA, TCRdb's TRBD1 call cannot be checked. The CDR3 covers 14 residues. The germline V gene has CDR1 MNHEY and CDR2 SVGEGT.

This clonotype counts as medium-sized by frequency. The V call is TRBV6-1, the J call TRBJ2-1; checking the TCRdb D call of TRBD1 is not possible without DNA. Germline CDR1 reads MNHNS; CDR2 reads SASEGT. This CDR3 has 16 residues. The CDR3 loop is CASSEVGQGARNEQFF.

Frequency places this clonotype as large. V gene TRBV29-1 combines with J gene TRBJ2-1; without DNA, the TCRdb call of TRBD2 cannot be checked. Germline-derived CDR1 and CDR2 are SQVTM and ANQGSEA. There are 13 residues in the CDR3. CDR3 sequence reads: CSAAGSSYNEQFF.

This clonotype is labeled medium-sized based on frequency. The CDR3 here is CAWGAGDSLNSPLHF. The gene calls are TRBV30 and TRBJ1-6; TCRdb reports TRBD1, a call that lacks DNA to check it against. Germline CDR1 and CDR2: GTSNPN and SVGIG (reference sequence). The CDR3 is 15 residues long.

The CDR3 region is CASMKGQVVGYTF. V and J are TRBV6-5 and TRBJ1-2; TCRdb outputs TRBD1, but without DNA this stays unchecked. The germline CDR1 and CDR2 sequences are MNHEY and SVGAGI. This CDR3 has 13 residues.

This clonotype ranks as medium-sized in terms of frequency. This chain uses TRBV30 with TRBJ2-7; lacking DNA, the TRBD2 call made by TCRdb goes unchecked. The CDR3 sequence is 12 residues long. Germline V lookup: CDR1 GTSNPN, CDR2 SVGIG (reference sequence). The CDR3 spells CAWSGLAYEQYF.

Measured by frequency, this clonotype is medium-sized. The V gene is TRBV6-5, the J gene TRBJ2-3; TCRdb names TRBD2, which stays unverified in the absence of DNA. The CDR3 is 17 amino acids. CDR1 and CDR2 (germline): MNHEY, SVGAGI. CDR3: CASQTSGRVGSTDTQYF.

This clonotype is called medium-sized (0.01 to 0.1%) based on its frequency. This chain's CDR3 is CASSYGGGGYTF. V usage is TRBV12-3 or TRBV12-4 and J usage is TRBJ1-2; without DNA, the TCRdb call of TRBD1 cannot be checked. This CDR3 comprises 12 residues.

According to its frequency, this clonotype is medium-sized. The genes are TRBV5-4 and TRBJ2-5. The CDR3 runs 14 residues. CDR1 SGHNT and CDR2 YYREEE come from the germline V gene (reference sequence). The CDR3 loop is CASSLGLLQETQYF.